The 12 T cell receptor beta chains below all came from one sample that was sequenced in a study of blood T cell repertoires in COVID-19. The table came from immunoSEQ multiplex PCR; TCRdb's copy has only in-frame clones and leaves some out. The sample comprises tens of thousands of clones, 85% of which are singletons, and around 15% rests with the top ten. The sequencing input was peripheral blood. The receptors stem from a human donor with acute or convalescent COVID-19. The donor label of this sample is uncertain.

The J gene is TRBJ1-1, the V gene TRBV6-2 or TRBV6-3; D uncertain. The CDR3 is made up of 18 amino acids. Trimming cost V 0 bases and J 0 bases, with 17 bases left between them. The germline V gene encodes CDR1 MNHEY and CDR2 SVGEGT. The CDR3 sequence: CASSYSRVIRRLNTEAFF. The DNA for the CDR3 is TGTGCCAGCAGTTACTCGAGGGTCATAAGGCGCCTGAACACTGAAGCTTTCTTT.

This clone was counted a few times. The chain combines TRBV9 with TRBJ2-5, with D possibly TRBD2 on 6 matching bases. With 3 bases removed from V and 5 bases from J, the gap between germline ends came to 14 bases. Germline loops: CDR1 SGDLS, CDR2 YYNGEE. This CDR3 comprises 14 residues. CDR3 amino acids: CASSATSRGETQYF. The CDR3 region has the DNA TGTGCCAGCAGCGCAACCTCACGGGGGGAGACCCAGTACTTC.

This chain uses TRBV3-1 (or the pseudogene TRBV3-2) with TRBJ2-7, with 7 bases identical to TRBD2. V lost 0 bases and J lost 3; bases outside the gene matches: 5. This CDR3 contains 15 residues. CDR1 is LGHDT and CDR2 is YNNKEL in the germline V gene (reference sequence). Here the CDR3 reads CASSQDGGRGYEQYF. The DNA of the CDR3 is TGTGCCAGCAGCCAAGACGGAGGGAGGGGCTACGAGCAGTACTTC.

V gene TRBV4-2 combines with J gene TRBJ2-1, with D possibly matching TRBD2 (6 bases). Trimming removed 4 bases at V and 3 bases at J, with 13 bases between. The CDR3 has 15 amino acids. Germline CDR1 is LGHNA and CDR2 is YNFKEQ. CDR3 loop: CASSPSAGDYNEQFF. The CDR3 DNA reads TGTGCCAGCAGCCCGTCAGCGGGCGACTACAATGAGCAGTTCTTC.

The chain recombines TRBV27 with TRBJ1-1, with TRBD1 as a possible D gene (5 bases). V lost 7 bases to trimming and J lost 5 bases, with 20 bases between them. The CDR3 has 15 amino acids. Germline values: CDR1 MNHEY, CDR2 SMNVEV (reference sequence). This CDR3 reads CASNTRAGRRTEAFF. The CDR3 DNA is TGTGCCAGCAATACTCGTGCAGGGCGAAGGACTGAAGCTTTCTTT.

A few counts support this clone. V usage is TRBV9 and J usage is TRBJ2-1; 8 nucleotides line up with TRBD2. The V segment lost 2 bases and the J segment 1 base; nucleotides outside the gene matches: 2. The germline CDR1 and CDR2 sequences are SGDLS and YYNGEE. This CDR3 region has 15 residues. Written as DNA, the CDR3 is TGTGCCAGCAGCGTCACTAGCGGATCCTACAATGAGCAGTTCTTC. Its protein is CASSVTSGSYNEQFF.

The chain joins TRBV9 to TRBJ1-3; D remains ambiguous. The CDR3 runs 15 residues. In germline, CDR1 is SGDLS, CDR2 YYNGEE. Trimming left V 4 bases short and J 0 bases short, with 11 bases between. The CDR3: CASSREPGSGNTIYF. The CDR3 nucleotides are TGTGCCAGCAGCCGAGAGCCAGGCTCTGGAAACACCATATATTTT.

This sequence joins TRBV9 and TRBJ1-1; no definite D call. Between the trimmed V and J ends, which lost 0 bases and 1 base, there was a span of 4 bases. The CDR3 is 13 amino acids. Germline CDR1 and CDR2: SGDLS and YYNGEE. The CDR3 here is CASSVDKNTEAFF. Written as DNA, the CDR3 is TGTGCCAGCAGCGTAGATAAGAACACTGAAGCTTTCTTT. Looking up the rest from reference TRBV9 and TRBJ1-1 gives the full variable domain: DSGVTQTPKHLITATGQRVTLRCSPRSGDLSVYWYQQSLDQGLQFLIQYYNGEERAKGNILERFSAQQFPDLHSELNLSSLELGDSALYFCASSVDKNTEAFFGQGTRLTVV.

Written as DNA, the CDR3 is TGCGCCAGCAGCCAAGGGTGGACAGGGAATAATTCACCCCTCCACTTT. Translating gives CASSQGWTGNNSPLHF. V is TRBV4-3 and J is TRBJ1-6; 8 positions agree with TRBD1. CDR3 length equals 16 residues. CDR1 is LGHNA, CDR2 YSLEER, per germline. V was clipped by 1 base and J by 5 bases; unmatched bases: 4.

The chain is built from TRBV28 and TRBJ1-2; unclear D gene. There are 14 residues in the CDR3. The germline gives CDR1 MDHEN, CDR2 SYDVKM. V was cut by 2 bases and J by 0 bases, with 7 bases left in between. The CDR3 spells CASSLPPANYGYTF. The CDR3 region has the DNA TGTGCCAGCAGTTTACCCCCGGCTAACTATGGCTACACCTTC.

The chain carries TRBV29-1 and TRBJ2-2, with D tentatively TRBD1 (6 bases). CDR1 SQVTM and CDR2 ANQGSEA come from the germline V gene. Trimming took 5 bases from V and 0 from J, leaving 16 bases between them. The CDR3 loop spans 16 amino acids. The CDR3 is CSVWVRGNANTGELFF. CDR3 bases: TGCAGCGTTTGGGTCAGGGGCAATGCGAACACCGGGGAGCTGTTTTTT.

The chain combines TRBV10-3 with TRBJ1-3; D gene ambiguous. Germline-derived CDR1 and CDR2 are ENHRY and SYGVKD. The CDR3 is 13 residues long. V was clipped by 6 bases and J by 0 bases, with 6 bases between them. CDR3 nucleotides: TGTGCCATCAGACAACCCTCTGGAAACACCATATATTTT. It is translated as CAIRQPSGNTIYF.